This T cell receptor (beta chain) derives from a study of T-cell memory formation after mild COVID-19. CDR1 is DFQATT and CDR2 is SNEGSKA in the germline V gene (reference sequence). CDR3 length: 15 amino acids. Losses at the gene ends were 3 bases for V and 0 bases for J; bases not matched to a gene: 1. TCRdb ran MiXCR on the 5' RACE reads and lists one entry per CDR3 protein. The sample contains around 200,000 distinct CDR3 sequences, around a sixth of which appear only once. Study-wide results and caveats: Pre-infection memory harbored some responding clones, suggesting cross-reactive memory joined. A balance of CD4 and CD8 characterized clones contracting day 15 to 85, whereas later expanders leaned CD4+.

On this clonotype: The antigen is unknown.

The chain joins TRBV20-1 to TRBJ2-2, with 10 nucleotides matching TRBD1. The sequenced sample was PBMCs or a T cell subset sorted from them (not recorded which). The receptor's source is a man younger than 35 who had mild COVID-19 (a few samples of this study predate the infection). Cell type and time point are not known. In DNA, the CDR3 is TGCAGTGCTAGGGGGACAGGGGCGAACACCGGGGAGCTGTTTTTT. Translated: CSARGTGANTGELFF.